The rows below give T cell receptor beta chains drawn from one sample of a study of blood T cell repertoires in COVID-19. Assay: immunoSEQ multiplex PCR; the TCRdb copy retains only in-frame clones and omits some. The sample consists of roughly 400,000 clones, 91% of them appearing once. The sample taken for sequencing was PBMCs or T cells enriched from blood (not recorded which). These receptors all stem from a middle-aged woman who had been exposed to COVID-19. CDR3s include the opening cysteine and the closing phenylalanine or tryptophan. D genes are given only for firm matches. Where a row states a size, it is once, few, many or the class of an expanded clone; other rows omit it.

clone_size j_call d_call v_call cdr3_aa cdr3_nt
- TRBJ1-6 - TRBV3-1/TRBV3-2 CASSRGNTHNSPLHF TGTGCCAGCAGTCGGGGGAACACCCATAATTCACCCCTCCACTTT
once TRBJ1-6 TRBD1 TRBV18 CASSPDRMTYNSPLHF TGTGCCAGCTCACCGGACAGGATGACCTATAATTCACCCCTCCACTTT
- TRBJ2-7 TRBD1 TRBV7-9 CASSTTRDRTYEQYF TGTGCCAGCAGCACCACGAGGGACAGAACCTACGAGCAGTACTTC
- TRBJ1-4 - TRBV30 CAWTTAETSRNEKLFF TGTGCCTGGACAACAGCAGAGACGTCACGGAATGAAAAACTGTTTTTT
- TRBJ2-1 - TRBV15 CATSGGLPALNEQFF TGTGCCACCAGCGGGGGACTCCCCGCCTTAAATGAGCAGTTCTTC
once TRBJ1-2 TRBD1 TRBV6-5 CASSLGQGGLRGYTF TGTGCCAGCAGTTTGGGACAGGGAGGTCTGAGGGGCTACACCTTC
- TRBJ1-4 - TRBV5-1 CASSLDSSNEKLFF TGCGCCAGCAGCTTGGACAGCTCTAATGAAAAACTGTTTTTT
- TRBJ1-2 - TRBV4-3 CASSQGTGTNYGYTF TGCGCCAGCAGCCAAGGAACGGGAACTAACTATGGCTACACCTTC
- TRBJ2-3 TRBD2 TRBV25-1 CASSGLAVRRSTDTQYF TGTGCCAGCAGTGGACTAGCGGTCCGACGCAGCACAGATACGCAGTATTTT
- TRBJ1-2 - TRBV4-1 CASSHPGQPGAGYTF TGCGCCAGCAGCCATCCAGGACAGCCCGGAGCTGGCTACACCTTC
- TRBJ1-3 - TRBV13 CASSPESDSGNTIYF TGTGCCAGCAGCCCGGAGTCCGACTCTGGAAACACCATATATTTT
- TRBJ2-1 TRBD2 TRBV4-3 CASSQGDLAGNEQFF TGCGCCAGCAGCCAAGGAGATCTAGCGGGGAATGAGCAGTTCTTC
- TRBJ1-4 TRBD1 TRBV5-1 CASSLLGQGLATNEKLFF TGCGCCAGCAGTCTATTGGGACAGGGTCTTGCAACTAATGAAAAACTGTTTTTT
- TRBJ1-2 - TRBV5-8 CASSTGNYGYTF TGTGCCAGCAGTACAGGGAACTATGGCTACACCTTC
- TRBJ1-1 - TRBV2 CASLTEAFF TGTGCCAGCCTCACTGAAGCTTTCTTT
once TRBJ2-3 - TRBV18 CASSPGQLSTDTQYF TGTGCCAGCTCACCAGGACAGCTTAGCACAGATACGCAGTATTTT
- TRBJ1-5 TRBD1 TRBV30 CAWRATGQGNQPQHF TGTGCCTGGAGAGCAACGGGACAGGGGAATCAGCCCCAGCATTTT
- TRBJ1-2 TRBD1 TRBV7-8 CASSLSTATGQGGYTF TGTGCCAGCAGCTTATCAACGGCGACAGGGCAGGGTGGCTACACCTTC
- TRBJ2-3 - TRBV15 CATAEGTPRDTQYF TGTGCCACCGCGGAGGGGACTCCCCGGGATACGCAGTATTTT
- TRBJ1-2 TRBD1 TRBV29-1 CSAGGQDPNYGYTF TGCAGCGCAGGGGGACAGGACCCTAACTATGGCTACACCTTC
- TRBJ2-5 - TRBV2 CASSPREETQYF TGTGCCAGCAGCCCCAGGGAAGAGACCCAGTACTTC
- TRBJ2-1 TRBD2 TRBV13 CASSRQGAGGNEQFF TGTGCCAGCAGCCGGCAGGGAGCGGGAGGGAATGAGCAGTTCTTC
- TRBJ2-1 - TRBV9 CASSVGVTTDNEQFF TGTGCCAGCAGCGTAGGGGTGACAACCGACAATGAGCAGTTCTTC
few TRBJ2-7 - TRBV6-5 CASRGPGVSYEQYF TGTGCCAGCAGAGGCCCAGGGGTCTCCTACGAGCAGTACTTC
- TRBJ1-2 - TRBV7-2 CASSFTKDSYGYTF TGTGCCAGCAGCTTTACTAAGGACTCATATGGCTACACCTTC
- TRBJ2-1 TRBD2 TRBV4-2 CASSQTGTSGSHEQFF TGTGCCAGCAGCCAAACCGGGACTAGCGGGAGTCATGAGCAGTTCTTC
- TRBJ1-1 - TRBV28 CATKPVNTEAFF TGTGCCACCAAGCCCGTGAACACTGAAGCTTTCTTT
- TRBJ2-7 TRBD2 TRBV5-1 CASSLSGGDYEQYF TGCGCCAGCAGCTTGTCCGGGGGGGACTACGAGCAGTACTTC
- TRBJ2-1 - TRBV10-2 CASGMGVTGNEQFF TGCGCCAGCGGAATGGGAGTCACGGGGAATGAGCAGTTCTTC
once TRBJ2-1 TRBD2 TRBV6-4 CASSGLTLGGSSYNEQFF TGTGCCAGCAGCGGACTTACACTCGGCGGGAGCTCCTACAATGAGCAGTTCTTC
- TRBJ2-7 - TRBV15 CATSRGTAGYEQYF TGTGCCACCAGCAGAGGAACAGCCGGCTACGAGCAGTACTTC
once TRBJ1-5 - TRBV19 CASSMGGHQPQHF TGTGCCAGTAGTATGGGAGGCCATCAGCCCCAGCATTTT
once TRBJ1-1 - TRBV19 CASSIILGSTEAFF TGTGCCAGTAGTATTATCTTGGGGAGCACTGAAGCTTTCTTT
- TRBJ2-5 TRBD2 TRBV19 CATRLAEQETQYF TGTGCCACCAGACTAGCGGAACAAGAGACCCAGTACTTC
- TRBJ2-7 - TRBV19 CASSIVSLADEQYF TGTGCCAGTAGTATAGTTTCCCTAGCCGACGAGCAGTACTTC
- TRBJ1-2 - TRBV3-1/TRBV3-2 CASSRGLQKNYGYTF TGTGCCAGCAGCCGTGGGCTCCAAAAAAACTATGGCTACACCTTC
- TRBJ2-7 - TRBV30 CAWSVHGSGPSYEQYF TGTGCCTGGAGTGTACATGGTAGCGGCCCATCCTACGAGCAGTACTTC
- TRBJ2-7 - TRBV5-1 CASGPSGLRYEQYF TGCGCCAGCGGCCCCTCGGGACTCCGCTACGAGCAGTACTTC
- TRBJ2-3 TRBD1 TRBV7-8 CASNLRDRVRDTQYF TGTGCCAGCAACCTCCGGGACAGGGTGCGAGATACGCAGTATTTT
- TRBJ2-5 - TRBV2 CASRTSPTLETQYF TGTGCCAGCAGAACTAGCCCCACATTGGAGACCCAGTACTTC
once TRBJ1-6 - TRBV19 CASSMSRDYNSPLYF TGTGCCAGTAGTATGTCCAGGGACTATAATTCACCCCTCTACTTT
- TRBJ2-7 TRBD1 TRBV30 CAWSVRSGTGLEQYF TGTGCCTGGAGTGTGCGGTCCGGGACAGGGTTAGAGCAGTACTTC
few TRBJ2-7 TRBD2 TRBV4-1 CASSPTSGSYYEQYF TGCGCCAGCAGCCCCACTAGCGGGAGTTATTATGAGCAGTACTTC
- TRBJ2-2 TRBD1 TRBV7-7 CASSRTGTGELFF TGTGCTAGCAGTCGGACAGGCACCGGGGAGCTGTTTTTT
- TRBJ2-1 TRBD2 TRBV27 CASSLRLAGVNEQFF TGTGCCAGCAGTTTACGACTAGCGGGAGTCAATGAGCAGTTCTTC
- TRBJ1-1 TRBD1 TRBV12-5 CASGLVEPGGVRDTEAFF TGTGCTAGTGGTTTGGTAGAACCAGGGGGCGTTAGGGACACTGAAGCTTTCTTT
once TRBJ1-2 TRBD1 TRBV7-2 CASSLYQGASGYTF TGTGCCAGCAGCTTATATCAGGGGGCCAGTGGCTACACCTTC
- TRBJ1-2 - TRBV24-1 CATSDRTVTYGYTF TGTGCCACCAGTGACCGGACAGTCACCTATGGCTACACCTTC
- TRBJ2-4 - TRBV18 CASSPDPTKNYNIQYF TGTGCCAGCTCACCCGATCCGACGAAAAACTACAACATTCAGTACTTC
- TRBJ2-3 - TRBV19 CASSIGQSTDTQYF TGTGCCAGTAGTATAGGCCAGTCCACAGATACGCAGTATTTT
- TRBJ2-3 TRBD2 TRBV2 CASRRTSGGRYTQYF TGTGCCAGCAGAAGGACTAGCGGGGGGCGGTATACGCAGTATTTT
once TRBJ2-5 - TRBV10-3 CASGGGETQYF TGTGCCTCCGGGGGAGGTGAGACCCAGTACTTC
- TRBJ2-1 - TRBV5-5 CASSLTGQPVEQFF TGTGCCAGCAGCTTGACAGGGCAGCCGGTGGAGCAGTTCTTC
- TRBJ2-7 TRBD1 TRBV7-8 CASSRRTGRTNEQYF TGTGCCAGCAGCAGACGGACAGGGAGGACTAACGAGCAGTACTTC
- TRBJ2-5 - TRBV3-1/TRBV3-2 CASNTPGLGGETQYF TGTGCCAGCAATACCCCGGGACTCGGTGGTGAGACCCAGTACTTC